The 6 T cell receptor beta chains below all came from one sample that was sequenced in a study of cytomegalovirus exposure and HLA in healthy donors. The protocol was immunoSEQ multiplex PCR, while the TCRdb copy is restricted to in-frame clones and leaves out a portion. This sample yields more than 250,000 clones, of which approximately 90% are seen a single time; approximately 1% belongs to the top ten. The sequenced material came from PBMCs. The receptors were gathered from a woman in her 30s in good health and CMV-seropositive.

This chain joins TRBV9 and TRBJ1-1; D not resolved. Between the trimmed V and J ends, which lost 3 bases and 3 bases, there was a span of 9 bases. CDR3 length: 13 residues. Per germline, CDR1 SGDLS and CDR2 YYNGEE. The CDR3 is CASSARGDTEAFF. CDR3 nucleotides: TGTGCCAGCAGCGCTCGAGGAGACACTGAAGCTTTCTTT.

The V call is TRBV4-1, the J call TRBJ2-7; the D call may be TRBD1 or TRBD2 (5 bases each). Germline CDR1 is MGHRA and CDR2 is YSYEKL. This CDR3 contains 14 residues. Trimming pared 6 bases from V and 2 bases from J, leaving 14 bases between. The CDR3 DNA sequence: TGCGCCAGCAGTGGGACCTTAGCCCCCTACGAGCAGTACTTC. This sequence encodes CASSGTLAPYEQYF.

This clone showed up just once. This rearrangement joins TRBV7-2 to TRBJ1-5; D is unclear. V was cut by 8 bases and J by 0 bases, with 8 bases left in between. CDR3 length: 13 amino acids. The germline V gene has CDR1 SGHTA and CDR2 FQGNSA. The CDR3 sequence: CASGPYSNQPQHF. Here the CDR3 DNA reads TGTGCCAGCGGGCCCTATAGCAATCAGCCCCAGCATTTT.

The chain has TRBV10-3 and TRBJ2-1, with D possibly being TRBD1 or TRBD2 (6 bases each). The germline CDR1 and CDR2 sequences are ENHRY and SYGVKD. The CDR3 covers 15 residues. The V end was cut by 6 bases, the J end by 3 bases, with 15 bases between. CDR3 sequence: CAISPGGGLYNEQFF. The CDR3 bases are TGTGCCATCAGCCCCGGTGGGGGGCTCTACAATGAGCAGTTCTTC.

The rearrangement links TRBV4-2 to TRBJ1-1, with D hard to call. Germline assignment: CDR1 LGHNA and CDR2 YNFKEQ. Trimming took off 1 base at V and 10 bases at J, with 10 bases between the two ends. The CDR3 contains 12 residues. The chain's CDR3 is CASSQARPPAFF. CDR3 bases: TGTGCCAGCAGCCAAGCCCGACCCCCAGCTTTCTTT.

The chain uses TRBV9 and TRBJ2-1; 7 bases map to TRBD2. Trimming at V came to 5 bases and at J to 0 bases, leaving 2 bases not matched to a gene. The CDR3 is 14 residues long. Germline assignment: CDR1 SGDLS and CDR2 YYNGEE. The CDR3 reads CASSIAGSYNEQFF. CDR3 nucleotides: TGTGCCAGCAGTATAGCGGGCTCCTACAATGAGCAGTTCTTC.